A single T cell receptor beta chain is shown here with its context. Its antigen is unknown. Qualities for individual bases were not recorded, and no much larger clone is one base off. The data were taken from a study of blood T cell repertoires in COVID-19 (dated by TCRdb to 2020 to 2022). At the level of the whole study: Collaborator samples came from the United States, Italy and Spain and covered acute and convalescent phases of COVID-19. Nearly every sample came with metadata listing a de-identified subject ID, COVID-19 status, age in years and sex. Samples came from the ongoing ImmuneRACE study (first 160 participants) plus 1,254 subjects from 6 global collaborators. The repertoires were made available in a free public database intended to serve as a resource for research on the immune response to SARS-CoV-2. Where available, HLA class I and class II types were taken from metadata supplied by the sample provider and were not determined by assay-based typing. The dataset comprised deeply sampled blood TCRbeta repertoires from subjects exposed to, actively infected with, or recovered from COVID-19. The material from the prospective study consisted of cDNA or gDNA derived from T cells, B-cell-depleted T cells, or PBMCs. General findings and caveats noted by the study authors: Clinical and demographic metadata were provided uncurated, with the amount varying by source and participant.

Whole blood was collected in K2EDTA tubes by collaborating institutions according to the institutions' own protocols. For TCRbeta analysis, collaborators shipped samples in one of three forms: frozen whole blood, isolated PBMCs, or DNA extracted from either of those sample types. TCRbeta CDR3 regions were amplified from genomic DNA by means of the immunoSEQ Assay, a bias-controlled multiplex PCR. Regarding the original processing steps: The number of nucleated cells in each sample was estimated by amplification of reference gene primers within the assay. To quantify the absolute abundance of each unique TCRbeta CDR3 rearrangement, sequence reads were collapsed and filtered. For each sample, productive Simpson clonality was calculated as the square root of Simpson's diversity index over productive rearrangements. Held by TCRdb, this immuneACCESS table contains in-frame sequences only and omits some clones. Under half of the omission traces to an unresolved V gene where checked; the cause of the rest is unknown. The V and J calls and the clone size are those of that table, but D and trimming were determined from the DNA. Recorded for this sample are some 48,000 clones; around 88% of them occurred a single time. Around 4.9% of the sample comes from the top ten.

Its CDR3 holds 16 amino acids, cysteine through phenylalanine. Only the CDR3 DNA is retained, 48 bases long and in frame from the first base. For this chain, trimming is 0 bases at the V end and 4 bases at the J end, and the number of junction bases without a gene match is 8. From a lookup of the germline V gene, CDR1 and CDR2 are SGDLS and YYNGEE. This clonotype was obtained from a human donor in a cohort sampled during active COVID-19. Sequencing was done on a sample of peripheral blood. This chain joins TRBV9 to TRBJ2-7; 9 bases in between match TRBD2. CDR3 sequence: CASSVGGAGGMYEQYF. The nucleotide sequence reads as follows: TGTGCCAGCAGCGTAGGAGGAGCGGGGGGCATGTACGAGCAGTACTTC.